This T cell receptor beta chain was obtained from a study of identical twins. Study findings and constraints: There was more out-of-frame TCR alpha sharing in monozygotic twins than models estimated.

In its sample, this clonotype was seen many times. Its matching antigen is unknown. Germline-derived CDR1 and CDR2 are MGHDK and SYGVNS. V dropped 1 base and J dropped 8 bases, with 12 bases sitting between them. CDR3 length: 14 amino acids. Donors uniformly comprised healthy Caucasians. Template switching added a universal primer site, and cDNA bore unique molecular identifiers. TCRdb redid the calling of the 5' RACE reads with MiXCR, one entry per CDR3 protein. Of about 900,000 distinct CDR3 sequences listed, roughly an eighth are singletons. This sample also appeared in a second study, on yellow fever vaccine responses in identical twins.

Source material: PBMCs. The rearrangement uses TRBV25-1 and TRBJ1-3; the D is unclear. The source of this sequence is a woman aged 18-30 years in good health. In DNA, the CDR3 is TGTGCCAGCAGTGAATTGGGAGGGAATCACACCATATATTTT. It codes for CASSELGGNHTIYF.